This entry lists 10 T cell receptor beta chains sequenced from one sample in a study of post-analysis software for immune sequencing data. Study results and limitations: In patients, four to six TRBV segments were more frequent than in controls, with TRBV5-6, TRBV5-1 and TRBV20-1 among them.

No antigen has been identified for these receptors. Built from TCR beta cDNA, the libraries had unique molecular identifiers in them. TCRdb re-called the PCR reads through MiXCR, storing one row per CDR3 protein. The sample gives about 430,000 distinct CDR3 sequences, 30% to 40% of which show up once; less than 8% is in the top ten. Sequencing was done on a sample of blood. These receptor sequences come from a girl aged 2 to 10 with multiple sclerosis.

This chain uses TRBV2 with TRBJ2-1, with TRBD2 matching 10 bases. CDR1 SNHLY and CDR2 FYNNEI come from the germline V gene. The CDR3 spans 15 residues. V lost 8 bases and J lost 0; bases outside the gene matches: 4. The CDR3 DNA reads TGTGCCAGCGTTAGCGGGGGGCTCTCCTACAATGAGCAGTTCTTC. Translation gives CASVSGGLSYNEQFF.

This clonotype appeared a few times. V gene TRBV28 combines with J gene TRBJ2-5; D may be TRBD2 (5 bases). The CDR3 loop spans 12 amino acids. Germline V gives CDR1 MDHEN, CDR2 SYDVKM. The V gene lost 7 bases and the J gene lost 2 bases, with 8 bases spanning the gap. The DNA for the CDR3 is TGTGCCAGCACGGGAAATCAAGAGACCCAGTACTTC. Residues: CASTGNQETQYF. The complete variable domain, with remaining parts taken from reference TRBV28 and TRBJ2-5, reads DVKVTQSSRYLVKRTGEKVFLECVQDMDHENMFWYRQDPGLGLRLIYFSYDVKMKEKGDIPEGYSVSREKKERFSLILESASTNQTSMYLCASTGNQETQYFGPGTRLLVL.

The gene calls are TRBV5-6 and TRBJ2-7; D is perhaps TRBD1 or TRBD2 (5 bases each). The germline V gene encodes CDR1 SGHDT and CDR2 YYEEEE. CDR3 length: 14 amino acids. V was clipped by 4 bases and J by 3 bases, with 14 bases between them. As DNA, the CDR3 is TGTGCCAGCAGCCAGGGTACGGGAATCTACGAGCAGTACTTC. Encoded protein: CASSQGTGIYEQYF.

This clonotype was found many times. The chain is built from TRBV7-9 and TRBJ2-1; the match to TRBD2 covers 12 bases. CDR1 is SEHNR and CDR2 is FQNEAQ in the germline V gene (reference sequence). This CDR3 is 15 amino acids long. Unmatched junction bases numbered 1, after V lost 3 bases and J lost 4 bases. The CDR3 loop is CASSFGLAGYNEQFF. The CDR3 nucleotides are TGTGCCAGCAGCTTTGGACTAGCGGGGTACAATGAGCAGTTCTTC.

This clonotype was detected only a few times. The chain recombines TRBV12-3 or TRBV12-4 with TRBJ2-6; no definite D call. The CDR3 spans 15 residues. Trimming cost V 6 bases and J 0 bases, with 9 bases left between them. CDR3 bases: TGTGCCAGCAGACCCGGATACTCTGGGGCCAACGTCCTGACTTTC. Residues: CASRPGYSGANVLTF.

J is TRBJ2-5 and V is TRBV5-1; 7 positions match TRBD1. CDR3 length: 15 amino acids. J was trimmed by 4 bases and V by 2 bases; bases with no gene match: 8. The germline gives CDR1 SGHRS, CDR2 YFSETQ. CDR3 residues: CASSLIPRGRETQYF. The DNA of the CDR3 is TGCGCCAGCAGCTTAATTCCCAGGGGGAGAGAGACCCAGTACTTC.

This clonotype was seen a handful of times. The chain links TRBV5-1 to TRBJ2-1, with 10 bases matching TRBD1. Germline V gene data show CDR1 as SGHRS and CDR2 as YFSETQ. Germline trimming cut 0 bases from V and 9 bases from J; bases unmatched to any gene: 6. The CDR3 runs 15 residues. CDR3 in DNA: TGCGCCAGCAGCTTGGTAGGACAGGGGGAAAGTGAGCAGTTCTTC. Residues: CASSLVGQGESEQFF.

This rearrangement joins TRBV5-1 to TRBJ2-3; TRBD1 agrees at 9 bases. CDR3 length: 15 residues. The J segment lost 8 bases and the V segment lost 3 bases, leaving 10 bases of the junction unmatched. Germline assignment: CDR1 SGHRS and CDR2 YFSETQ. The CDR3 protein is CASSWTGAMGGTQYF. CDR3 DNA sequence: TGCGCCAGCAGCTGGACAGGGGCAATGGGGGGTACGCAGTATTTT.

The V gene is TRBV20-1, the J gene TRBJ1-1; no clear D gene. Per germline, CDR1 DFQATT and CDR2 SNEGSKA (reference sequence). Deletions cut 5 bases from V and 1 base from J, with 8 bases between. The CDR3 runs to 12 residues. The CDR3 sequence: CSAVFGNTEAFF. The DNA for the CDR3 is TGCAGTGCTGTTTTTGGGAACACTGAAGCTTTCTTT.

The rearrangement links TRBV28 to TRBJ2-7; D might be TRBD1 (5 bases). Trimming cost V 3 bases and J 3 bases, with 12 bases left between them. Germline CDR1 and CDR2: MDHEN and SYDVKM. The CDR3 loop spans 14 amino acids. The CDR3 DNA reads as TGTGCCAGCAGTTTTGAAGGACAAGACTACGAGCAGTACTTC. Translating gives CASSFEGQDYEQYF.